This T cell receptor beta chain was identified during a study of CD8 T cells in ankylosing spondylitis. Trimming took 3 bases from V and 5 from J; bases not matched to a gene: 7. The germline CDR1 and CDR2 sequences are LGHDT and YNNKEL (reference sequence). This CDR3 region has 15 residues. A single record per CDR3 protein comes from TCRdb applying MiXCR to the 5' RACE reads. This table holds about 130,000 distinct CDR3 sequences, 5.5% to 7.5% found once. The sample holds many counts of this clonotype. The TCR was taken from a female donor with ankylosing spondylitis or in good health (not recorded which). Input material: blood, either unsorted or a sorted T cell fraction (not recorded which). The chain uses TRBV3-1 and TRBJ2-3; 8 nucleotides match TRBD2. The CDR3 protein is CASSQTGGARDTQYF. Here the CDR3 DNA reads TGTGCCAGCAGCCAGACGGGGGGGGCCAGAGATACGCAGTATTTT.